One sample yielded the 30 T cell receptor beta chains listed below, sequenced in a study of blood T cell repertoires in COVID-19. Profiled with immunoSEQ multiplex PCR; TCRdb holds only in-frame clones, not every one. Of about 330,000 clones in the sample, roughly 87% were seen once. Sequenced input: PBMCs or T cells enriched from blood (not recorded which). The receptor set was obtained from a woman in her twenties or thirties who had recovered from COVID-19.

CDR3 amino acids: CASRHTRGNQPQHF. The CDR3 coding sequence is TGTGCCAGCAGACACACCAGGGGGAATCAGCCCCAGCATTTT. This sequence joins TRBV27 and TRBJ1-5; 7 positions match TRBD1. The V gene's germline CDR1 is MNHEY and CDR2 SMNVEV (reference sequence). J lost 4 bases, V lost 6 bases, and 6 bases had no gene match. CDR3 length equals 14 residues.

This clone has just one count. The chain carries TRBV12-3 or TRBV12-4 and TRBJ1-2; perhaps TRBD1 as D (6 bases). Trimming left V 6 bases short and J 4 bases short, with 12 bases between. The CDR3 sequence is 13 residues long. This chain's CDR3 is CASSRGPVYGYTF. DNA for the CDR3: TGTGCCAGCAGCAGGGGACCTGTCTATGGCTACACCTTC.

The chain joins TRBV7-9 to TRBJ2-7, with unresolved D. The CDR3 has 13 residues. Germline CDR1 SEHNR, CDR2 FQNEAQ (reference sequence). Trimming took off 4 bases at V and 2 bases at J, with 9 bases between the two ends. The CDR3 DNA reads as TGTGCCAGCAGCTCCTCTGCTACCTACGAGCAGTACTTC. Its translation is CASSSSATYEQYF. Full variable domain (outside the CDR3, taken from reference TRBV7-9 and TRBJ2-7): DTGVSQNPRHKITKRGQNVTFRCDPISEHNRLYWYRQTLGQGPEFLTYFQNEAQLEKSRLLSDRFSAERPKGSFSTLEIQRTEQGDSAMYLCASSSSATYEQYFGPGTRLTVT.

The chain has TRBV7-9 and TRBJ1-4; D unclear. V was trimmed by 7 bases and J by 0 bases, leaving 12 bases between them. From germline, CDR1 is SEHNR and CDR2 FQNEAQ (reference sequence). This CDR3 spans 15 amino acids. CDR3 nucleotides: TGTGCCAGCACCCGGAGGGAGCCAACTAATGAAAAACTGTTTTTT. Translated, it gives CASTRREPTNEKLFF.

CDR3 sequence reads: CASSVWTGGLTDTQYF. The DNA for the CDR3 is TGTGCCAGCAGTGTTTGGACAGGGGGATTGACAGATACGCAGTATTTT. The chain is built from TRBV3-1 (or the pseudogene TRBV3-2) and TRBJ2-3; 10 nucleotides agree with TRBD1. There are 16 residues in the CDR3. Trimming at V came to 6 bases and at J to 3 bases, leaving 9 bases not matched to a gene. Germline CDR1 LGHDT, CDR2 YNNKEL (reference sequence).

The V gene is TRBV5-1, the J gene TRBJ2-7; D is possibly TRBD2 (5 bases). The CDR3 sequence is 14 residues long. Germline V gives CDR1 SGHRS, CDR2 YFSETQ. Trimming took 5 bases from V and 3 from J, leaving 15 bases between them. CDR3 DNA: TGCGCCAGCAGGACCATGAACCGGGACTACGAGCAGTACTTC. It is translated as CASRTMNRDYEQYF.

The chain couples TRBV12-2 to TRBJ1-2. TRBV12-2 is termed a pseudogene. The CDR3 loop spans 15 amino acids. CDR3 sequence: CASRLARRSNYGYTF. The CDR3 DNA is TGTGCAAGTCGCTTAGCCCGGAGATCGAACTATGGCTACACCTTC.

This clone was detected once. The chain is built from TRBV19 and TRBJ1-2, with 7 positions matching TRBD1. CDR1 is LNHDA and CDR2 is SQIVND in the germline V gene (reference sequence). This CDR3 is built from 16 residues. Losses at the gene ends were 5 bases for V and 1 base for J; bases not matched to a gene: 10. CDR3 DNA: TGTGCCAGTAGTGATCAACGCCGGGACAGTAACTATGGCTACACCTTC. Protein sequence: CASSDQRRDSNYGYTF.

The table lists this clone with a count of one. This rearrangement joins TRBV7-2 to TRBJ2-1; 9 bases map to TRBD1. CDR1 and CDR2 (germline): SGHTA, FQGNSA. V was pared by 0 bases and J by 8 bases, with 5 bases of the junction left unmatched. The CDR3 loop spans 15 amino acids. The CDR3 DNA sequence: TGTGCCAGCAGCTTAGCCGGGACAGGGTCGGATGAGCAGTTCTTC. Its protein product is CASSLAGTGSDEQFF.

The chain links TRBV10-3 to TRBJ2-7, with TRBD1 matching over 10 bases. This CDR3 is built from 14 residues. Looked up from germline, CDR1 is ENHRY and CDR2 is SYGVKD. After removal of 7 bases from V and 1 base from J, the junction contained 4 bases not matched to a gene. In DNA, the CDR3 is TGTGCCATCACTCCGGGACAGGGGTCCTACGAGCAGTACTTC. This translates into CAITPGQGSYEQYF.

The V gene is TRBV4-3, the J gene TRBJ2-3, with D maybe TRBD2 (5 bases). V dropped 0 bases and J dropped 6 bases, with 19 bases sitting between them. In germline, CDR1 is LGHNA, CDR2 YSLEER. The CDR3 loop spans 17 amino acids. The CDR3 spells CASSQERAAIRQDTQYF. In DNA, the CDR3 is TGCGCCAGCAGCCAAGAGCGGGCAGCGATTCGCCAGGATACGCAGTATTTT.

The J gene is TRBJ2-1, the V gene TRBV9; a weak D match, TRBD2 (7 bases). Trimming left V 3 bases short and J 2 bases short, with 18 bases between. CDR3 size: 17 residues. The V gene's germline CDR1 is SGDLS and CDR2 YYNGEE. The CDR3 DNA sequence: TGTGCCAGCAGCGCGACGTCGGGGGGCATCACCTACAATGAGCAGTTCTTC. Translation: CASSATSGGITYNEQFF.

The V and J genes are TRBV29-1 and TRBJ1-1; weak D call: TRBD1 (6 bases). This CDR3 is built from 13 residues. Looked up from germline, CDR1 is SQVTM and CDR2 is ANQGSEA. Deletions cut 5 bases from V and 1 base from J, with 11 bases between. The CDR3, as DNA: TGCAGCGTTTTATCAGGGGCGAACACTGAAGCTTTCTTT. Translation: CSVLSGANTEAFF.

The V call is TRBV19, the J call TRBJ1-1; D remains unclear. Germline V lookup: CDR1 LNHDA, CDR2 SQIVND (reference sequence). There are 13 residues in the CDR3. V dropped 6 bases and J dropped 0 bases, with 8 bases sitting between them. The CDR3 region is CASRGDMNTEAFF. CDR3 nucleotides: TGTGCCAGTAGAGGCGACATGAACACTGAAGCTTTCTTT. The entire variable domain, with the rest obtained from reference TRBV19 and TRBJ1-1, is as follows: DGGITQSPKYLFRKEGQNVTLSCEQNLNHDAMYWYRQDPGQGLRLIYYSQIVNDFQKGDIAEGYSVSREKKESFPLTVTSAQKNPTAFYLCASRGDMNTEAFFGQGTRLTVV.

Worth noting for this clone: Its ends do not fully match the called genes, so a read error is possible. This sequence joins TRBV5-6 and TRBJ2-7; TRBD2 might be the D (6 bases). The CDR3 extends over 14 amino acids. CDR1 and CDR2 (germline): SGHDT, YYEEEE. The CDR3 DNA sequence: TGTGCCAGCAGCGTGACGGGACTCCTTTCTTACGGTCCCTTC. This codes for CASSVTGLLSYGPF.

J is TRBJ1-2 and V is TRBV29-1, with TRBD1 identical over 8 bases. The ends lost 4 bases at V and 8 bases at J; junction bases unmatched: 6. CDR1 SQVTM and CDR2 ANQGSEA come from the germline V gene. The CDR3 has 12 amino acids. Here the CDR3 DNA reads TGCAGCGTTGGACAGGGGAGACGAGGCTACACCTTC. Amino acid sequence: CSVGQGRRGYTF.

V is TRBV18 and J is TRBJ2-2, with 8 bases lining up with TRBD1. V shed 2 bases, J shed 1 base, and the junction held 3 bases outside the gene matches. This CDR3 contains 16 residues. The germline CDR1 and CDR2 sequences are KGHSH and LQKENI. This chain's CDR3 is CASSPLGTGNTGELFF. The CDR3 bases are TGTGCCAGCTCACCATTGGGGACAGGGAACACCGGGGAGCTGTTTTTT.

The rearrangement uses TRBV28 and TRBJ2-2; 9 nucleotides align to TRBD2. Germline-derived CDR1 and CDR2 are MDHEN and SYDVKM. The CDR3 sequence is 15 residues long. V dropped 5 bases and J dropped 6; count of bases not matched to a gene: 7. The CDR3 DNA is TGTGCCAGCAGTCTCCTGGGACTAGCAGCCGGGGAGCTGTTTTTT. The encoded protein is CASSLLGLAAGELFF.

This clone has only one observation. The chain joins TRBV13 to TRBJ2-7, with 7 bases aligning to TRBD1. CDR1 is PRHDT and CDR2 is FYEKMQ in the germline V gene (reference sequence). This CDR3 comprises 14 residues. Germline trimming cut 4 bases from V and 2 bases from J; bases unmatched to any gene: 5. CDR3: CASSWRTGAYEQYF. DNA of the CDR3: TGTGCCAGCAGCTGGAGAACAGGGGCCTACGAGCAGTACTTC.

The chain couples TRBV2 to TRBJ1-2; 9 bases map to TRBD1. The CDR3 totals 14 residues. V lost 4 bases and J lost 7; bases outside the gene matches: 7. Germline assignment: CDR1 SNHLY and CDR2 FYNNEI. The CDR3 region is CASSVEQGARGYTF. CDR3 nucleotides: TGTGCCAGCAGTGTTGAACAGGGGGCGCGTGGCTACACCTTC.

V and J are TRBV12-5 and TRBJ1-4; TRBD1 might be the D (6 bases). The CDR3 is made up of 16 amino acids. Germline V CDR1 and CDR2: LGHNT, FRNRAP. The V end was cut by 0 bases, the J end by 5 bases, with 13 bases between. The CDR3 here is CASGLVGGQSNEKLFF. CDR3 nucleotides: TGTGCTAGTGGTTTGGTCGGGGGGCAGTCGAATGAAAAACTGTTTTTT.

The chain is built from TRBV5-1 and TRBJ2-5; tentative D call: TRBD1 (6 bases). Trimming removed 4 bases at V and 2 bases at J, with 15 bases between. Germline lookup yields CDR1 SGHRS and CDR2 YFSETQ. The CDR3 runs to 15 residues. CDR3 sequence reads: CASSLLPGHQETQYF. Written as DNA, the CDR3 is TGCGCCAGCAGCCTGTTACCGGGACATCAAGAGACCCAGTACTTC.

This rearrangement joins TRBV7-2 to TRBJ1-1; 8 nucleotides line up with TRBD1. The CDR3 has 16 amino acids. Germline V gene sequence: CDR1 SGHTA, CDR2 FQGNSA. Trimming removed 4 bases from V and 4 bases from J; junction bases left unmatched: 11. The CDR3 is CASSSYLDRGPTEAFF. DNA for the CDR3: TGTGCCAGCAGCTCCTACCTCGACAGGGGACCCACTGAAGCTTTCTTT.

This clone was counted once. The gene calls are TRBV28 and TRBJ1-1, with TRBD1 as a possible D gene (5 bases). The CDR3 length is 14 residues. CDR1 and CDR2 (germline): MDHEN, SYDVKM. V was trimmed by 3 bases and J by 1 base, leaving 9 bases between them. CDR3 protein: CASSFYRSNTEAFF. In DNA form, the CDR3 reads TGTGCCAGCAGTTTTTACAGGTCGAACACTGAAGCTTTCTTT.

The chain carries TRBV24-1 and TRBJ2-7, with 9 bases matching TRBD1. The CDR3 contains 15 residues. From germline, CDR1 is KGHDR and CDR2 SFDVKD. Trimming at V came to 4 bases and at J to 5 bases, leaving 8 bases not matched to a gene. The CDR3 nucleotides are TGTGCCACCAGTGAGGAAGGACAGGGGCTACACGAGCAGTACTTC. Protein sequence: CATSEEGQGLHEQYF.

This rearrangement joins TRBV10-2 to TRBJ1-5; D ambiguous. Looked up from germline, CDR1 is WSHSY and CDR2 is SAAADI. This CDR3 spans 16 amino acids. Between the trimmed V and J ends, which lost 3 bases and 0 bases, there was a span of 12 bases. CDR3 region: CASSDGRTYSNQPQHF. Written as DNA, the CDR3 is TGCGCCAGCAGTGATGGGAGGACCTATAGCAATCAGCCCCAGCATTTT.

V usage is TRBV15 and J usage is TRBJ1-4; 8 bases are a match to TRBD1. The CDR3 has 15 residues. Germline assignment: CDR1 LNHNV and CDR2 YYDKDF (reference sequence). Trimming at V came to 5 bases and at J to 8 bases, leaving 10 bases not matched to a gene. The CDR3 is CATSSQDRAREKLFF. CDR3 in DNA: TGTGCCACCAGCTCCCAGGACAGGGCACGCGAAAAACTGTTTTTT.

Regarding this clone: Other DNA sequences in the same sample also yield this CDR3. The chain couples TRBV19 to TRBJ1-5, with TRBD1 matching 7 bases. Germline V gene data show CDR1 as LNHDA and CDR2 as SQIVND (reference sequence). The ends lost 7 bases at V and 7 bases at J; junction bases unmatched: 7. The CDR3 extends over 13 amino acids. CDR3 in amino acids: CASTDRVGQPQHF. As DNA, the CDR3 is TGTGCCAGTACCGACAGGGTGGGACAGCCCCAGCATTTT. Drawing the rest from reference TRBV19 and TRBJ1-5, the complete variable domain is DGGITQSPKYLFRKEGQNVTLSCEQNLNHDAMYWYRQDPGQGLRLIYYSQIVNDFQKGDIAEGYSVSREKKESFPLTVTSAQKNPTAFYLCASTDRVGQPQHFGDGTRLSIL.

The V and J genes are TRBV2 and TRBJ1-2, with D maybe TRBD1 (5 bases). CDR3 length: 15 residues. Germline CDR1 is SNHLY and CDR2 is FYNNEI. Between the trimmed V and J ends, which lost 6 bases and 0 bases, there was a span of 14 bases. The CDR3 spells CASRGAGLANYGYTF. In nucleotides, the CDR3 is TGTGCCAGCAGGGGCGCAGGGCTAGCTAACTATGGCTACACCTTC.

The rearrangement uses TRBV2 and TRBJ2-1, with 11 bases that match TRBD2. This CDR3 is built from 15 residues. After removal of 6 bases from V and 4 bases from J, the junction contained 5 bases not matched to a gene. Germline-derived CDR1 and CDR2 are SNHLY and FYNNEI. The CDR3 sequence is CASRETSGGYNEQFF. The CDR3 DNA reads TGTGCCAGCAGGGAAACTAGCGGGGGTTACAATGAGCAGTTCTTC.